A selection of T cell receptor beta chains follows, all from one sample in a study of shared clonotypes between healthy human individuals. Clones were sequenced by immunoSEQ multiplex PCR, and TCRdb holds only the in-frame ones, with some missing. In the table there are around 1,900,000 clones, 93% of which are singletons. Sequencing was done on a sample of naive CD8+ T cells from PBMCs. The receptors stem from a man between 18 and 35 years old in good health. Some clones in this sample may be carry-over from other donors' samples. Both conserved end residues are trimmed from each CDR3. A D gene is named only where the DNA matches it firmly. Expanded clones are given a class, and other clones once, few, many or no size at all.

>.|TRBV29-1|.|TRBJ1-2
SVGSETLLYT
>few|TRBV29-1|.|TRBJ1-1
SVLGLSLEAF
>.|TRBV5-1|TRBD2|TRBJ2-3
ASSLKNPSGRAPDTQY
>.|TRBV5-4|.|TRBJ2-7
ASSSPREQY
>once|TRBV28|.|TRBJ2-3
ASRPGTDTQY
>.|TRBV5-1|TRBD2|TRBJ2-1
ASSPYSGKDEQF
>.|TRBV9|.|TRBJ2-2
ASKGSGNTGELF
>.|TRBV18|TRBD2|TRBJ2-1
ASSPPGLADYNEQF
>.|TRBV5-1|.|TRBJ1-1
ASSLAHRDGKNTEAF
>.|TRBV2|.|TRBJ2-1
ASSEAHPLENEQF
>.|TRBV28|TRBD1|TRBJ1-1
ASSLMGTGYTEAF
>.|TRBV21-1|.|TRBJ2-7
ASSNRRDVLGDEQY
>.|TRBV28|TRBD2|TRBJ2-3
ASSLGSGPDTQY
>.|TRBV30|.|TRBJ2-1
AWSGGEQF
>.|TRBV4-3|.|TRBJ1-3
ASSHRVGSGNTIY
>.|TRBV4-3|TRBD2|TRBJ2-1
ASSQDFRLSGRSVIGYNEQF
>.|TRBV7-9|TRBD2|TRBJ2-1
ASSPRTSGEQF
>.|TRBV29-1|.|TRBJ1-1
SVWDGPTEAF
>.|TRBV28|.|TRBJ1-2
ASSLLSVGVYGYT
>.|TRBV7-9|TRBD2|TRBJ2-1
ASSPGLAGVVYNEQF
>.|TRBV7-9|.|TRBJ1-2
ASSLANPDYGYT
>.|TRBV19|.|TRBJ1-4
ASSGWIGATNEKLF
>.|TRBV7-9|.|TRBJ2-7
ASSFQGRAGHEQY
>.|TRBV11-2|TRBD2|TRBJ2-1
ASSLDPSGSSNEQF
>.|TRBV4-3|.|TRBJ1-1
ASSQPGRRRAF
>.|TRBV30|TRBD1|TRBJ2-7
AWKGQGTYEQY
>.|TRBV5-4|.|TRBJ2-5
ASTPARSQETQY
>few|TRBV28|.|TRBJ1-4
ASSLYDEKLF
>.|TRBV27|TRBD1|TRBJ1-1
ASSLYEGARTEAF
>.|TRBV27|.|TRBJ1-1
ASSLNPVTEAF
>.|TRBV7-2|TRBD2|TRBJ2-5
ASSLDWSSGRQGETQY
>once|TRBV6-1|TRBD1|TRBJ1-5
ASSPPAARGQPQH
>.|TRBV5-8|.|TRBJ1-5
ASSSGGPWDQPQH